Each of the 10 T cell receptor beta chains below was sequenced from the same sample in a study of a mutant IDH1 vaccine in newly diagnosed glioma. Sequenced by immunoSEQ multiplex PCR; TCRdb stores in-frame clones only, minus some. The sample carries approximately 70,000 clones, 84% recorded once. The antigens of these receptors remain unknown. Described time point: week 23, last vaccination. Vaccine doses each comprised 300 ug of mutant IDH1 20-mer peptide, with topical imiquimod. Sample: PBMCs, taken from a glioma patient whose treatment included an IDH1 peptide vaccine. The source is a man younger than 35 with glioma.

This chain uses TRBV30 with TRBJ1-4; D not resolved. Germline loops: CDR1 GTSNPN, CDR2 SVGIG (reference sequence). CDR3 size: 13 residues. V was clipped by 3 bases and J by 8 bases, with 13 bases between them. The CDR3: CAWSSGGPEKLFF. The CDR3 DNA sequence: TGTGCCTGGAGCTCCGGAGGTCCCGAAAAACTGTTTTTT.

The CDR3 DNA reads as TGTGCCACGCGTGAGGGTAGCACAGATACGCAGTATTTT. Protein product: CATREGSTDTQYF. The rearrangement uses TRBV6-6 and TRBJ2-3, with a weak D call TRBD2 (5 bases). V lost 10 bases and J lost 0, with 11 bases in between. Germline loops: CDR1 MNHNY, CDR2 SVGAGI (reference sequence). CDR3 length: 13 amino acids.

The CDR3 reads CASSLEGTGGGEQYF. The CDR3 nucleotides read TGTGCCAGCAGCTTAGAAGGGACAGGGGGCGGCGAGCAGTACTTC. V usage is TRBV11-2 and J usage is TRBJ2-7; the match to TRBD1 covers 12 bases. CDR1 SGHAT and CDR2 FQNNGV come from the germline V gene. V shed 0 bases and J 6 bases; nucleotides not matched to a gene: 3. This CDR3 region has 15 residues.

The rearrangement joins TRBV7-6 to TRBJ1-1, with TRBD1 as a possible D gene (5 bases). Germline V lookup: CDR1 SGHVS, CDR2 FNYEAQ. Trimming shortened V by 1 base and J by 1 base, and 7 bases separated the two germline ends. CDR3 size: 14 residues. CDR3 sequence (DNA): TGTGCCAGCAGCTTAGAACAGGCGAACACTGAAGCTTTCTTT. Encoded protein: CASSLEQANTEAFF.

The V and J genes are TRBV2 and TRBJ1-2; 8 nucleotides line up with TRBD1. This CDR3 is 14 amino acids long. V lost 6 bases to trimming and J lost 12 bases; unmatched junction nucleotides: 15. The germline V gene has CDR1 SNHLY and CDR2 FYNNEI. In DNA, the CDR3 is TGTGCCAGCAGCGAGATGACAGGGGTTTTGGTCAACACCTTC. This gives the protein CASSEMTGVLVNTF.

This clone was seen just once. The chain couples TRBV28 to TRBJ1-5; TRBD1 might be the D (5 bases). V was pared by 5 bases and J by 3 bases, with 17 bases between. The CDR3 is made up of 16 amino acids. Looked up from germline, CDR1 is MDHEN and CDR2 is SYDVKM. CDR3 protein: CASSPPTGTYNQPQHF. CDR3 nucleotide sequence: TGTGCCAGCAGTCCACCGACTGGGACCTACAATCAGCCCCAGCATTTT.

The rearrangement links TRBV7-2 to TRBJ2-3; D gene unclear. Germline values: CDR1 SGHTA, CDR2 FQGNSA. Trimming shortened V by 3 bases and J by 0 bases, and 10 bases separated the two germline ends. There are 15 residues in the CDR3. The CDR3 sequence: CASSFGRLSTDTQYF. In DNA, the CDR3 is TGTGCCAGCAGCTTCGGGCGGCTGAGCACAGATACGCAGTATTTT.

V is TRBV7-2 and J is TRBJ1-2; D is perhaps TRBD1 (6 bases). Germline-derived CDR1 and CDR2 are SGHTA and FQGNSA. This CDR3 has 15 residues. The ends were cut back, 3 bases at V and 4 bases at J, with 15 bases in the middle. The CDR3 DNA is TGTGCCAGCAGCTTCAGGGAACAGGGTGTCTATGGCTACACCTTC. It translates to CASSFREQGVYGYTF.

V and J are TRBV6-1 and TRBJ1-5; D is ambiguous. The CDR3 is 15 residues long. Germline CDR1 and CDR2: MNHNS and SASEGT. Trimming cost V 2 bases and J 3 bases, with 11 bases left between them. The CDR3 here is CASSENGENNQPQHF. CDR3 nucleotides: TGTGCCAGCAGTGAAAACGGGGAGAACAATCAGCCCCAGCATTTT.

The gene calls are TRBV25-1 and TRBJ2-5, with D possibly matching TRBD2 (5 bases). In germline, CDR1 is MGHDK, CDR2 SYGVNS. V was clipped by 4 bases and J by 2 bases, with 14 bases between them. This CDR3 region has 15 residues. The CDR3, as DNA: TGTGCCAGCAGTGCTTTGTCTAGCAGACAAGAGACCCAGTACTTC. This translates into CASSALSSRQETQYF.